What follows are 13 T cell receptor beta chains derived from one specimen sequenced in a study of T cells of healthy individuals. TCRdb reprocessed the 5' RACE reads via MiXCR and lists one record per CDR3 protein. The sample consists of 65,000 to 90,000 distinct CDR3 sequences, 4% to 5.5% of them appearing once. Receptors originate from a female donor in good health.

The chain uses TRBV19 and TRBJ1-1, with TRBD1 matching over 7 bases. J lost 7 bases, V lost 7 bases, and 12 bases had no gene match. From germline, CDR1 is LNHDA and CDR2 SQIVND (reference sequence). The CDR3 spans 14 residues. In DNA form, the CDR3 reads TGTGCCAGTAACCGACAGGGCGGGTATGTTGAAGCTTTCTTT. Translated, it gives CASNRQGGYVEAFF.

The rearrangement joins TRBV6-2 or TRBV6-3 to TRBJ1-4; D uncertain. The germline gives CDR1 MNHEY, CDR2 SVGEGT. V shed 8 bases and J shed 8 bases, with 15 bases lying between them. This CDR3 contains 13 residues. CDR3 sequence: CASGRTFIEKLFF. CDR3 bases: TGTGCCAGCGGGCGGACCTTCATCGAAAAACTGTTTTTT.

This clonotype was picked up many times. The V call is TRBV7-2, the J call TRBJ2-4; TRBD1 is a possible D gene (5 bases). This CDR3 contains 14 residues. Trimming cost V 4 bases and J 0 bases, with 7 bases left between them. Germline V gene lookup returns CDR1 SGHTA and CDR2 FQGNSA. The CDR3 sequence is CASSSTVAKNIQYF. CDR3 DNA: TGTGCCAGCAGCTCGACAGTAGCCAAAAACATTCAGTACTTC.

The V and J genes are TRBV11-1 and TRBJ1-1; D possibly corresponds to TRBD1 (5 bases). This CDR3 contains 12 residues. Trimming left V 4 bases short and J 11 bases short, with 14 bases between. CDR1 is SGHAT, CDR2 FQDESV, per germline (reference sequence). Here the CDR3 DNA reads TGTGCCAGCAGCTCAGATTGGGGGAGTGCTTTCTTT. Residues: CASSSDWGSAFF.

This clonotype has only a few counts. The chain links TRBV30 to TRBJ1-2; weak D call: TRBD1 (5 bases). The germline V and J ends were trimmed by 7 bases and 5 bases, with 26 bases remaining between them. Germline V gene data show CDR1 as GTSNPN and CDR2 as SVGIG (reference sequence). The CDR3 extends over 16 amino acids. The chain's CDR3 is CASPDGTRKGHYGYTF. In nucleotides, the CDR3 is TGTGCCTCCCCGGACGGGACCCGCAAGGGCCATTATGGCTACACCTTC.

This chain links TRBV5-1 with TRBJ2-7, with D perhaps TRBD2 (6 bases). Germline CDR1 reads SGHRS; CDR2 reads YFSETQ. The V gene lost 2 bases and the J gene lost 2 bases, with 17 bases spanning the gap. The CDR3 has 16 amino acids. The CDR3 DNA reads as TGCGCCAGCAGCTTAGGAGGTGGTAGCGGAACCTACGAGCAGTACTTC. The encoded protein is CASSLGGGSGTYEQYF. The full variable domain, with the rest looked up from reference TRBV5-1 and TRBJ2-7, is KAGVTQTPRYLIKTRGQQVTLSCSPISGHRSVSWYQQTPGQGLQFLFEYFSETQRNKGNFPGRFSGRQFSNSRSEMNVSTLELGDSALYLCASSLGGGSGTYEQYFGPGTRLTVT.

V is TRBV2 and J is TRBJ2-3, with TRBD2 matching 12 bases. Germline values: CDR1 SNHLY, CDR2 FYNNEI. This CDR3 comprises 18 residues. The junction had 10 bases not matched to a gene; V was cut back by 6 bases and J by 0 bases. This CDR3 is CASRSGLAGSRSTDTQYF. The CDR3 DNA is TGTGCCAGCAGATCGGGACTAGCGGGCTCCCGGAGCACAGATACGCAGTATTTT.

This clonotype was detected ten times or more. V is TRBV9 and J is TRBJ1-1, with 11 positions matching TRBD1. The CDR3 consists of 12 residues. V gave up 3 bases and J gave up 8 bases; unmatched junction bases: 0. The germline CDR1 and CDR2 sequences are SGDLS and YYNGEE. The CDR3 DNA reads TGTGCCAGCAGCGGGACAGGGGGCGAAGCTTTCTTT. Protein: CASSGTGGEAFF.

This clonotype has ten or more counts. The genes are TRBV29-1 and TRBJ2-1, with D perhaps matching TRBD2 (5 bases). Germline CDR1 SQVTM, CDR2 ANQGSEA. The CDR3 spans 13 residues. The V end was cut by 7 bases, the J end by 2 bases, with 12 bases between. CDR3 sequence: CSGEDGTYNEQFF. CDR3 coding DNA: TGCAGCGGTGAGGACGGGACCTACAATGAGCAGTTCTTC.

This clonotype was seen more than once but under ten times. The chain employs TRBV2 and TRBJ2-4; D tentatively fits TRBD1 or TRBD2 (5 bases each). V lost 4 bases, J lost 1 base, and 23 bases lay in between. Germline V gene sequence: CDR1 SNHLY, CDR2 FYNNEI. CDR3 length: 19 amino acids. The CDR3 sequence is CASSVEGPYNLAAKNIQYF. As DNA, the CDR3 is TGTGCCAGCAGTGTAGAGGGGCCATACAATTTAGCGGCCAAAAACATTCAGTACTTC. Supplemented by reference TRBV2 and TRBJ2-4, the full variable domain reads EPEVTQTPSHQVTQMGQEVILRCVPISNHLYFYWYRQILGQKVEFLVSFYNNEISEKSEIFDDQFSVERPDGSNFTLKIRSTKLEDSAMYFCASSVEGPYNLAAKNIQYFGAGTRLSVL.

This clonotype was counted many times. The chain uses TRBV15 and TRBJ2-7, with a weak D call TRBD2 (6 bases). Trimming left V 5 bases short and J 4 bases short, with 12 bases between. The CDR3 has 13 amino acids. Germline CDR1 and CDR2: LNHNV and YYDKDF (reference sequence). The DNA of the CDR3 is TGTGCCACCAGCGAGGGACTGAGATACGAGCAGTACTTC. This translates into CATSEGLRYEQYF.

This clonotype has ten or more counts. The CDR3, as DNA: TGTGCCAGCAGCCCTTGGGACAGGGAAGATACGCAGTATTTT. The encoded protein is CASSPWDREDTQYF. This chain links TRBV7-8 with TRBJ2-3; 9 positions match TRBD1. V lost 5 bases to trimming and J lost 5 bases; unmatched junction nucleotides: 5. The CDR3 runs 14 residues. Germline values: CDR1 SGHVS, CDR2 FQNEAQ.

This clonotype was seen ten or more times. The gene calls are TRBV20-1 and TRBJ2-7, with D perhaps TRBD2 (6 bases). CDR1 and CDR2 from the germline V gene are DFQATT and SNEGSKA (reference sequence). V was clipped by 3 bases and J by 3 bases, with 15 bases between them. The CDR3 has 14 amino acids. The CDR3 is CSASLVAVVYEQYF. In DNA form, the CDR3 reads TGCAGTGCTAGCCTAGTAGCGGTTGTCTACGAGCAGTACTTC.